This T cell receptor (beta chain) was retrieved from a study of regulatory T cells in long-lasting Graves disease. Whole-study results and caveats: Persistent disease showed a preference for TRBV28, TRBJ1-2 and TRBJ2-5.

In its sample, this clonotype was seen many times. The antigen remains undetermined. Described time point: newly diagnosed GD, antithyroid drugs for less than 3 months. PBMCs were the source of the RNA used for TCR sequencing. Both iRepertoire HTBI primers and Arm-PCR of CDR3 regions were used to build the TCR beta libraries. As handled by the study authors: Throughout the samples, researchers identified about 62 TRBV and about 15 TRBJ segments. MiXCR was run by TCRdb on the multiplex PCR reads, yielding one entry per CDR3 protein. These V and J calls originate from TCRdb's pipeline instead of the authors' own analysis. The sample comprises a few hundred thousand distinct CDR3 sequences, 14% to 15% of which are singletons, and over 7% rests with the top ten. CDR1 is DFQATT and CDR2 is SNEGSKA in the germline V gene (reference sequence). J was trimmed by 1 base and V by 5 bases; bases with no gene match: 11. CDR3 size: 15 residues.

Another study also made use of these data, one on T cells in Graves' hyperthyroidism and ophthalmopathy. Per that paper: Hyperthyroidism, newly diagnosed and lasting under 2 months, affected patients aged 18 to 65. RT-PCR in the first round (using the HTBI primer set) targeted the TCR CDR3.

The clonotype originates from a woman aged 40 to 49 with Graves disease. The chain is built from TRBV20-1 and TRBJ2-7, with 7 bases fitting TRBD2. Sequenced here: peripheral blood mononuclear cells (PBMCs), sampled at new diagnosis, from a patient treated with antithyroid drugs. As DNA, the CDR3 is TGCAGTGCTGTGAGCGGGAATCGTATTTCCTACGAGCAGTACTTC. Translated: CSAVSGNRISYEQYF.